These 29 T cell receptor beta chains originate from one sample sequenced in a study of blood T cell repertoires in COVID-19. TCRdb keeps only in-frame clones here, not all; method: immunoSEQ multiplex PCR. The profile covers over 250,000 clones, with more than 75% appearing a single time and roughly 2% taken by the ten largest. Sequencing input: PBMCs or T cells enriched from blood (not recorded which). Source of these receptors: a woman aged 55-75 years in a cohort exposed to, infected with or recovered from COVID-19 (not recorded which).

The genes are TRBV11-2 and TRBJ2-7, with a tentative D call TRBD1 (5 bases). This CDR3 comprises 16 residues. With 1 base removed from V and 0 bases from J, the gap between germline ends came to 13 bases. Germline V CDR1 and CDR2: SGHAT, FQNNGV. In DNA form, the CDR3 reads TGTGCCAGCAGCTTAGTAGGGCAGGGCCTCTCCTACGAGCAGTACTTC. Encoded protein: CASSLVGQGLSYEQYF.

The V call is TRBV3-1 (or the pseudogene TRBV3-2), the J call TRBJ1-1, with 11 nucleotides matching TRBD1. Germline V gives CDR1 LGHDT, CDR2 YNNKEL (reference sequence). CDR3 length: 15 residues. Losses at the gene ends were 0 bases for V and 10 bases for J; bases not matched to a gene: 7. This chain's CDR3 is CASSQDLGQGAGAFF. The CDR3 DNA sequence: TGTGCCAGCAGCCAAGATTTAGGACAGGGGGCCGGAGCTTTCTTT.

This chain links TRBV2 with TRBJ2-7, with D perhaps TRBD1 (6 bases). The V gene lost 6 bases and the J gene lost 3 bases, with 21 bases spanning the gap. The germline V gene has CDR1 SNHLY and CDR2 FYNNEI. CDR3 size: 16 residues. CDR3 loop: CASSAFRDISVYEQYF. CDR3 coding DNA: TGTGCCAGCAGCGCCTTCCGGGACATTTCGGTCTACGAGCAGTACTTC.

V usage is TRBV9 and J usage is TRBJ1-6; 7 nucleotides line up with TRBD1. Germline assignment: CDR1 SGDLS and CDR2 YYNGEE. The CDR3 length is 17 residues. J was trimmed by 0 bases and V by 0 bases; bases with no gene match: 3. CDR3 bases: TGTGCCAGCAGCGTAGGGGACAGTAGCTCCTATAATTCACCCCTCCACTTT. It codes for CASSVGDSSSYNSPLHF.

This chain uses TRBV19 with TRBJ1-6, with D uncertain. CDR1 and CDR2 from the germline V gene are LNHDA and SQIVND (reference sequence). Deletions cut 3 bases from V and 10 bases from J, with 13 bases between. CDR3 length equals 14 residues. CDR3 amino acids: CASSIVRGGSPLHF. Written as DNA, the CDR3 is TGTGCCAGTAGTATTGTCCGGGGTGGGTCACCCCTCCACTTT. The full variable domain, with the rest looked up from reference TRBV19 and TRBJ1-6, is DGGITQSPKYLFRKEGQNVTLSCEQNLNHDAMYWYRQDPGQGLRLIYYSQIVNDFQKGDIAEGYSVSREKKESFPLTVTSAQKNPTAFYLCASSIVRGGSPLHFGNGTRLTVT.

The rearrangement uses TRBV9 and TRBJ2-3; 14 bases map to TRBD2. V gave up 4 bases and J gave up 3 bases; unmatched junction bases: 10. This CDR3 contains 18 residues. Germline-derived CDR1 and CDR2 are SGDLS and YYNGEE. CDR3 amino acids: CASSPQRLAGGGTDTQYF. The CDR3 nucleotides read TGTGCCAGCAGCCCCCAAAGACTAGCGGGAGGGGGTACAGATACGCAGTATTTT.

The chain couples TRBV30 to TRBJ2-7, with D perhaps matching TRBD1 (5 bases). The germline CDR1 and CDR2 sequences are GTSNPN and SVGIG (reference sequence). V was pared by 1 base and J by 2 bases, with 9 bases between. This CDR3 comprises 13 residues. CDR3 nucleotide sequence: TGTGCCTGGAGTGGCAGGGCAGCCTACGAGCAGTACTTC. This gives the protein CAWSGRAAYEQYF.

The V and J genes are TRBV6-5 and TRBJ1-2, with D perhaps matching TRBD1 (6 bases). Trimming took 5 bases from V and 6 from J, leaving 19 bases between them. This CDR3 comprises 15 residues. Germline V CDR1 and CDR2: MNHEY, SVGAGI. CDR3 region: CASSRLGGRSDGYTF. In DNA, the CDR3 is TGTGCCAGCAGTCGTTTGGGGGGGCGCTCAGATGGCTACACCTTC.

The chain has TRBV7-2 and TRBJ2-1; TRBD2 is a possible D gene (6 bases). Germline loops: CDR1 SGHTA, CDR2 FQGNSA. CDR3 length: 15 amino acids. The V end was cut by 5 bases, the J end by 1 base, with 12 bases between. Here the CDR3 reads CASSIRGGSYNEQFF. The CDR3 nucleotides read TGTGCCAGCAGCATCCGCGGAGGGTCCTACAATGAGCAGTTCTTC.

This clone turned up a few times. The J gene is TRBJ2-3, the V gene TRBV25-1; 7 positions match TRBD1. CDR1 is MGHDK and CDR2 is SYGVNS in the germline V gene. The CDR3 is 15 amino acids. With V trimmed by 5 bases and J by 3 bases, 8 bases remained unmatched. CDR3 sequence reads: CASSPPARGTDTQYF. The CDR3 DNA reads TGTGCCAGCAGTCCCCCAGCCAGGGGGACAGATACGCAGTATTTT. The variable domain in full, with the rest retrieved from reference TRBV25-1 and TRBJ2-3, is EADIYQTPRYLVIGTGKKITLECSQTMGHDKMYWYQQDPGMELHLIHYSYGVNSTEKGDLSSESTVSRIRTEHFPLTLESARPSHTSQYLCASSPPARGTDTQYFGPGTRLTVL.

CDR3 sequence: CASSLSPPLALNEQFF. Here the CDR3 DNA reads TGTGCCAGCAGCTTAAGTCCCCCGCTAGCGCTCAATGAGCAGTTCTTC. The gene calls are TRBV7-3 and TRBJ2-1; D is possibly TRBD2 (6 bases). The CDR3 runs 16 residues. Trimming cost V 1 base and J 6 bases, with 16 bases left between them. CDR1 is SGHTA and CDR2 is FQGTGA in the germline V gene.

This sequence joins TRBV9 and TRBJ2-3; 7 bases fit TRBD2. Looked up from germline, CDR1 is SGDLS and CDR2 is YYNGEE. With 4 bases clipped from V and 4 bases from J, the junction kept 9 bases outside the gene matches. The CDR3 spans 15 residues. CDR3 sequence reads: CASSPLGRDPDTQYF. CDR3 sequence (DNA): TGTGCCAGCAGCCCCTTAGGGAGGGATCCAGATACGCAGTATTTT. The full variable domain, completed using reference TRBV9 and TRBJ2-3, is DSGVTQTPKHLITATGQRVTLRCSPRSGDLSVYWYQQSLDQGLQFLIQYYNGEERAKGNILERFSAQQFPDLHSELNLSSLELGDSALYFCASSPLGRDPDTQYFGPGTRLTVL.

The chain recombines TRBV5-1 with TRBJ1-3; D perhaps matches TRBD1 (5 bases). CDR1 is SGHRS, CDR2 YFSETQ, per germline. This CDR3 region has 17 residues. Trimming stripped 3 bases from V and 0 bases from J, with 16 bases between. CDR3 in amino acids: CASSSAPDRNSGNTIYF. Here the CDR3 DNA reads TGCGCCAGCAGCTCCGCTCCTGACAGAAACTCTGGAAACACCATATATTTT. Full variable domain (remainder filled in from reference TRBV5-1 and TRBJ1-3): KAGVTQTPRYLIKTRGQQVTLSCSPISGHRSVSWYQQTPGQGLQFLFEYFSETQRNKGNFPGRFSGRQFSNSRSEMNVSTLELGDSALYLCASSSAPDRNSGNTIYFGEGSWLTVV.

The V and J genes are TRBV5-1 and TRBJ2-3, with 8 bases identical to TRBD2. Germline loops: CDR1 SGHRS, CDR2 YFSETQ. V gave up 0 bases and J gave up 14 bases; unmatched junction bases: 17. The CDR3 totals 16 residues. The CDR3 bases are TGCGCCAGCAGCTTGGGCGAAGGGGGGGCCCGGACTAGCATGTATTTT. Protein sequence: CASSLGEGGARTSMYF.

This chain links TRBV30 with TRBJ1-5; D is undetermined. Germline V gene lookup returns CDR1 GTSNPN and CDR2 SVGIG (reference sequence). There are 17 residues in the CDR3. V shed 5 bases and J shed 0 bases, with 20 bases lying between them. CDR3 DNA: TGTGCCTGGTCCAGGCCGGCGAGACGATATAGCAATCAGCCCCAGCATTTT. Translation: CAWSRPARRYSNQPQHF.

The V call is TRBV19, the J call TRBJ2-5; possible D gene TRBD2, 5 bases. The CDR3 runs to 14 residues. CDR1 is LNHDA and CDR2 is SQIVND in the germline V gene (reference sequence). V lost 3 bases, J lost 4 bases, and 12 bases lay in between. Written as DNA, the CDR3 is TGTGCCAGTAGTATTAGATCGGGGAGAGAGACCCAGTACTTC. Its protein product is CASSIRSGRETQYF.

CDR3 DNA sequence: TGCAGCGTTGAGCGGGACGGCTACGAGCAGTACTTC. It is translated as CSVERDGYEQYF. The V and J genes are TRBV29-1 and TRBJ2-7; D might be TRBD2 (6 bases). CDR3 size: 12 residues. Germline V gives CDR1 SQVTM, CDR2 ANQGSEA. Trimming cost V 3 bases and J 3 bases, with 9 bases left between them.

The rearrangement joins TRBV19 to TRBJ2-7; the D is unclear. From germline, CDR1 is LNHDA and CDR2 SQIVND (reference sequence). The CDR3 extends over 13 amino acids. Between the trimmed V and J ends, which lost 8 bases and 3 bases, there was a span of 14 bases. This CDR3 reads CASGGWSLYEQYF. The CDR3 DNA sequence: TGTGCCAGTGGTGGCTGGTCTCTCTACGAGCAGTACTTC. The entire variable domain, with the rest obtained from reference TRBV19 and TRBJ2-7, is as follows: DGGITQSPKYLFRKEGQNVTLSCEQNLNHDAMYWYRQDPGQGLRLIYYSQIVNDFQKGDIAEGYSVSREKKESFPLTVTSAQKNPTAFYLCASGGWSLYEQYFGPGTRLTVT.

This clone was detected once. The chain joins TRBV28 to TRBJ2-3; the D is unclear. V was pared by 7 bases and J by 0 bases, with 11 bases between. There are 14 residues in the CDR3. CDR1 MDHEN and CDR2 SYDVKM come from the germline V gene. CDR3 sequence reads: CASKRTSSTDTQYF. In DNA, the CDR3 is TGTGCCAGCAAGCGAACGTCTAGCACAGATACGCAGTATTTT.

On this clone: The same CDR3 also results from other DNA sequences found in this sample. This rearrangement joins TRBV19 to TRBJ2-1; 15 positions agree with TRBD2. This CDR3 has 17 residues. The germline CDR1 and CDR2 sequences are LNHDA and SQIVND (reference sequence). The V segment lost 5 bases and the J segment 4 bases; nucleotides outside the gene matches: 6. CDR3 bases: TGTGCCAGTAGTCCCGGGACTAGCGGGAGGATATACAATGAGCAGTTCTTC. This sequence encodes CASSPGTSGRIYNEQFF.

The chain recombines TRBV28 with TRBJ1-3; D unresolved. Deletions cut 2 bases from V and 5 bases from J, with 16 bases between. This CDR3 is built from 16 residues. The germline CDR1 and CDR2 sequences are MDHEN and SYDVKM. The CDR3: CASSLTPGSWRNTIYF. The CDR3 bases are TGTGCCAGCAGTTTAACCCCAGGCTCGTGGCGAAACACCATATATTTT.

The chain recombines TRBV3-1 (or the pseudogene TRBV3-2) with TRBJ2-7; TRBD1 matches 7 bases. With 4 bases clipped from V and 4 bases from J, the junction kept 4 bases outside the gene matches. Looked up from germline, CDR1 is LGHDT and CDR2 is YNNKEL (reference sequence). This CDR3 has 13 amino acids. The CDR3 loop is CASSLRQGYEQYF. DNA for the CDR3: TGTGCCAGCAGCCTTAGACAGGGATACGAGCAGTACTTC.

The count of this clone is one. The chain is built from TRBV7-9 and TRBJ1-1, with 11 bases fitting TRBD1. After removal of 6 bases from V and 3 bases from J, the junction contained 9 bases not matched to a gene. The CDR3 runs 16 residues. The germline CDR1 and CDR2 sequences are SEHNR and FQNEAQ (reference sequence). CDR3 coding DNA: TGTGCCAGCAGTCCAGGGGACAGGGGGTATTACACTGAAGCTTTCTTT. It specifies CASSPGDRGYYTEAFF.

This clone was picked up one time. The J gene is TRBJ1-2, the V gene TRBV19, with a tentative D call TRBD1 (6 bases). CDR3 length equals 14 residues. V lost 5 bases and J 7 bases, leaving 17 bases between the germline ends. CDR1 and CDR2 from the germline V gene are LNHDA and SQIVND (reference sequence). CDR3 coding DNA: TGTGCCAGTAGTGCCGACAGGTCGGCCCTTGGCTACACCTTC. Its protein product is CASSADRSALGYTF.

V usage is TRBV5-5 and J usage is TRBJ2-2, with TRBD2 matching over 11 bases. Germline lookup yields CDR1 SGHKS and CDR2 YYEKEE (reference sequence). V lost 2 bases and J lost 6; bases outside the gene matches: 3. The length of the CDR3 is 15 residues. For the CDR3, the DNA is TGTGCCAGCAGCTTCATACTAGCGGGAGCCGGGGAGCTGTTTTTT. It encodes CASSFILAGAGELFF.

The chain combines TRBV10-1 with TRBJ2-1; 7 bases map to TRBD2. V dropped 11 bases and J dropped 5; count of bases not matched to a gene: 9. Germline V gene sequence: CDR1 WNHNN, CDR2 SYGVQD (reference sequence). The CDR3 is made up of 13 amino acids. The CDR3 sequence: CARHQRGNNEQFF. CDR3 bases: TGCGCCCGCCACCAGCGGGGTAACAATGAGCAGTTCTTC.

The V gene is TRBV12-3 or TRBV12-4, the J gene TRBJ2-3, with D hard to call. Deletions cut 1 base from V and 6 bases from J, with 5 bases between. The CDR3 extends over 12 amino acids. The CDR3 region is CASSLGLDTQYF. The CDR3 bases are TGTGCCAGCAGTTTAGGACTGGATACGCAGTATTTT.

This chain connects TRBV6-5 to TRBJ2-7; tentatively, D is TRBD2 (5 bases). V was trimmed by 6 bases and J by 5 bases, leaving 17 bases between them. This CDR3 comprises 14 residues. CDR1 and CDR2 from the germline V gene are MNHEY and SVGAGI. CDR3 nucleotide sequence: TGTGCCAGCAGGACGGGGATGCCGGCCCACGAGCAGTACTTC. As protein: CASRTGMPAHEQYF.

The CDR3 nucleotides are TGTGCCAGCAGTTACTCCAGTAACAATGAGCAGTTCTTC. Residues: CASSYSSNNEQFF. The chain recombines TRBV6-2 or TRBV6-3 with TRBJ2-1, with no clear D. V lost 0 bases and J lost 5, with 5 bases in between. The CDR3 runs to 13 residues. Germline lookup yields CDR1 MNHEY and CDR2 SVGEGT.